This TCR beta chain was recovered during a study of cytomegalovirus exposure and HLA in healthy donors. Study-level points and caveats: As was reported, the classifier diagnosed cytomegalovirus status with high specificity and sensitivity.

Comments on this clone: Its antigen is still unknown. The same CDR3 is also encoded by other DNA sequences in this sample.

Researchers ran the PCR with 60 Vbeta and 13 Jbeta primers. The data were produced by immunoSEQ multiplex PCR, yet TCRdb's version contains in-frame clones alone and is incomplete. The table shows fewer than 150,000 clones, with around 77% occurring only once. Germline assignment: CDR1 MNHEY and CDR2 SVGAGI. After removal of 6 bases from V and 0 bases from J, the junction contained 2 bases not matched to a gene. This CDR3 spans 15 amino acids. The chain has TRBV6-5 and TRBJ2-1, with 10 positions matching TRBD1. The source is a man aged 45 to 65 in good health and CMV-seronegative. Material for sequencing was PBMCs. The CDR3: CASSRDRGSYNEQFF. The CDR3 region has the DNA TGTGCCAGCAGCAGGGACAGGGGCTCCTACAATGAGCAGTTCTTC.